This T cell receptor beta chain derives from a study of neurological immune-mediated disorders (dated by TCRdb to between 2018 and 2021). The study in broad terms: Among the roughly 34 multiple sclerosis patients, relapsing-remitting MS accounted for around 30 and secondary progressive MS accounted for 3. Peripheral blood TCR-beta repertoires from HTLV-I-associated myelopathy (HAM/TSP) patients, multiple sclerosis patients and healthy controls were compared by UMI-based sequencing. The roughly 110 TCR-beta libraries included longitudinal samples, technical triplicates and paired sorted CD4+ and CD8+ T-cell subsets alongside PBMC samples. Of the approximately 66 subjects in the cohort, about 15 were HAM/TSP patients, some 35 were multiple sclerosis patients, and around 20 were healthy controls. Study-wide conclusions, independent of this receptor: No identical CDR3 amino acid sequences were found to be shared among expanded clones across subjects, suggesting that TCR-beta repertoires were private in all groups. Repertoires from 18 of 34 MS patients were grouped by phylogenetic analysis into a cluster of related CDR3 sequences, suggesting a possible repertoire-level signature. No association of the MS cluster with clinical or MRI features was observed, and the need for larger cohorts was stated by the authors. TCR clonal expansion was highest in HAM/TSP patients and lowest in MS patients, with MS patients falling below even healthy controls.

cDNA was synthesized by template-switch 5'RACE using a primer with a 10-nucleotide random unique molecular identifier that tagged each TCR transcript. Over 180 million TCR-beta sequences, covering 15-18 subjects, were produced in each sequencing run. The RNeasy kit was used for extraction of total RNA. Using the KAPA Real-time Library Amplification kit, TCR-beta VDJ regions were amplified with primers for the TCR constant region and the 5'RACE anchor. Sample indexes and Illumina adaptors were added in a first PCR, after which library yield was increased in a second PCR. After purification with Ampure beads, the TCR product of roughly 650 bp was size-selected on a 2% E-gel SizeSelection system. Library quality was checked on a Bioanalyzer, concentration was measured with Qubit, and libraries were quantified with the Kapa Library Quantification kit before pooling. An Illumina HiSeq 2500 was used to sequence the libraries paired-end at 2 x 150 bp. To increase sequence diversity, about 25-31% phiX was spiked into each library pool. The paper's data handling went like this. Quality-filtered reads were processed with the UMI-based MiGEC pipeline, which removed over 75% of raw TCR sequences during error correction. IMGT germline references were used for alignment of VDJ genes, and clonotypes were defined by a unique CDR3 amino acid sequence together with V-J genes. Clonal expansion, Shannon diversity and CDR3 relatedness were evaluated with VDJtools (CalcPairwiseDistances, ClusterSamples), while phylogenetic trees were built in CLCbio workbench. Clones with at least 8 unique UMIs were defined as expanded, with this threshold being based on coefficient-of-variation modelling across technical triplicates. Starting from the raw public reads, TCRdb applied fastp trimming at Q25, assembled clones with MiXCR and retained in-frame beta chains. Every distinct CDR3 protein forms one entry, paired with its most common genes and DNA. TCRdb, rather than the study authors, made the V and J calls. Across this sample there are 55,000 to 65,000 distinct CDR3 sequences, with 3.5% to 4.5% seen only once. Around 2.2% of the sample belongs to the ten largest clones.

This clonotype was recorded many times. Its antigen is currently not known. No much larger clonotype is one base removed from it; base qualities were not supplied. Unsorted PBMC libraries were generated from 2 million PBMCs stored in RNAlater at -80 °C until RNA extraction. Multiple sclerosis patients were enrolled in a US clinical protocol evaluating disease progression by magnetic resonance imaging. Peripheral blood underwent Ficoll-Hypaque density gradient centrifugation to isolate PBMCs, which were then cryopreserved in liquid nitrogen. CDR1 ENHRY and CDR2 SYGVKD were looked up in the germline V gene. Trimming removed 3 bases from V and 4 bases from J; the gene matches leave 10 bases unexplained. The CDR3, cysteine through phenylalanine, is 17 amino acids long. The DNA shown is the 51-base CDR3, in frame from base 1.

The V and J genes are TRBV10-3 and TRBJ2-1; 9 bases in between match TRBD2. This TCR derives from a woman aged 50 to 60 with multiple sclerosis. Sequenced sample: PBMCs. The CDR3 protein is CAISENAREGRYNEQFF. The DNA reads as follows: TGTGCCATCAGTGAAAATGCGCGGGAGGGCCGTTACAATGAGCAGTTCTTC.